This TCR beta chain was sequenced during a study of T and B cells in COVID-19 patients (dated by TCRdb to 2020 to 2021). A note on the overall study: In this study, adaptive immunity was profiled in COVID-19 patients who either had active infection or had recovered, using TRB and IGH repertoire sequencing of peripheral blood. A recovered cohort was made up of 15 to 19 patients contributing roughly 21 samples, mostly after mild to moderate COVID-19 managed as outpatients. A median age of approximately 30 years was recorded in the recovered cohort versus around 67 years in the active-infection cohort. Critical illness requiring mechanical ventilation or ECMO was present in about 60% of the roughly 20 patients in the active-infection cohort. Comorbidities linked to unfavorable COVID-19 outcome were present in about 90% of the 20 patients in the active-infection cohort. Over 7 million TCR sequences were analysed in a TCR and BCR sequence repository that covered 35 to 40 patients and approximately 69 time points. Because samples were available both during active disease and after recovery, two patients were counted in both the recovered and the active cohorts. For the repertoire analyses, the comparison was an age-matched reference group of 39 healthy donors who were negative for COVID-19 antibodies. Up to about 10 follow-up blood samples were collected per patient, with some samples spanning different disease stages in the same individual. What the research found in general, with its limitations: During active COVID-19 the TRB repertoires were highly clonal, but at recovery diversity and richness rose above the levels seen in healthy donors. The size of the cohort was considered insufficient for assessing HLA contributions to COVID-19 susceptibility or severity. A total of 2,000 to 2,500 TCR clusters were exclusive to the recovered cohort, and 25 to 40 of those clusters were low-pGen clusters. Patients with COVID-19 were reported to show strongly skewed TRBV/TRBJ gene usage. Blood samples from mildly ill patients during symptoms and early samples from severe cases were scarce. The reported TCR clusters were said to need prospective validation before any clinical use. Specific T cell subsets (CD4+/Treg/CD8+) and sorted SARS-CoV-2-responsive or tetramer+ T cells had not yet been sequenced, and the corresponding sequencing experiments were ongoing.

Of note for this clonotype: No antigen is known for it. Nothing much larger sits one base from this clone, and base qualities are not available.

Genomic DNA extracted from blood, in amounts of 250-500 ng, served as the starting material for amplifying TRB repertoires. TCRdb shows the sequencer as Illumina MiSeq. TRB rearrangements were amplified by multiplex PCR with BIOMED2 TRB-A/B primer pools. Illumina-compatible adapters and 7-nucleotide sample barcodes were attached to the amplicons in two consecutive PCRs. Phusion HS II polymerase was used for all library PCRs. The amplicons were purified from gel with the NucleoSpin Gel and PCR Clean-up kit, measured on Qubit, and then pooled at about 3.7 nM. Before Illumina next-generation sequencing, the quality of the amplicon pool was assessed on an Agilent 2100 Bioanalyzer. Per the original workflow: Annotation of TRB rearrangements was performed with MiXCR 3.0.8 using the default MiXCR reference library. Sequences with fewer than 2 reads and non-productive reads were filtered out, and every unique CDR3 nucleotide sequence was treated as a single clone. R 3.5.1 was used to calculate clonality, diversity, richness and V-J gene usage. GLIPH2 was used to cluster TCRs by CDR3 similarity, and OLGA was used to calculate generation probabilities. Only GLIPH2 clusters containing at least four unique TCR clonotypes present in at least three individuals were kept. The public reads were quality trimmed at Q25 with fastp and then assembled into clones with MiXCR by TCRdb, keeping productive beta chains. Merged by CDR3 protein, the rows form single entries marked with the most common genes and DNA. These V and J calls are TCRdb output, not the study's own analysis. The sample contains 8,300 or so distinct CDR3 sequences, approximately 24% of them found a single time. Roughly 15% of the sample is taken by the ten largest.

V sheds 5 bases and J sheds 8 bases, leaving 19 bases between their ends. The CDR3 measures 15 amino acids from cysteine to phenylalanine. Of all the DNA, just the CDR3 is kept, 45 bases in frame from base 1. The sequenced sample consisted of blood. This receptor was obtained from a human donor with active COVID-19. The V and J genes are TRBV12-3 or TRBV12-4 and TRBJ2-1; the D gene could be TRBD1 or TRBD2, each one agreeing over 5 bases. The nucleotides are TGTGCCAGCAGTCCCTTGAGGGGTGGGGCCCATGAGCAGTTCTTC. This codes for CASSPLRGGAHEQFF.